The entry below gives a single T cell receptor beta chain sequence along with its context. The antigen is undetermined. Some clones are missing from TCRdb's copy, which holds only in-frame ones; the method was immunoSEQ multiplex PCR. The sample contains 430,000 or so clones, 90% of which appear only once. The data belong to a study of Ad26.COV2.S vaccination and SARS-CoV-2 variants. Study-wide context: Intramuscular Ad26.COV2.S doses were given once or twice, 56 days apart.

Treatment indicated: some 20 received Ad26.COV2.S at low or high dose, single or two shots; 5 received placebo; per-sample allocation not given. Samples came from day 63 after the first vaccine or placebo injection. The individual, an adult aged 18-55 years, was a donor in Boston. Findings of the study overall: While placebo recipients had lower spike-specific TCR breadth, vaccine recipients had more. After vaccination, substantial breadth of spike-specific CD8+ and CD4+ responses was reported.

The ends were cut back, 8 bases at V and 2 bases at J, with 14 bases in the middle. Germline loops: CDR1 MGHRA, CDR2 YSYEKL. This CDR3 spans 14 amino acids. The sample in question was peripheral blood, obtained in a trial of Ad26.COV2.S vaccine versus placebo. This receptor was taken from a person aged 18-65 years who received the Ad26.COV2.S COVID-19 vaccine or a placebo. V is TRBV4-1 and J is TRBJ2-3; tentatively, D is TRBD1 or TRBD2 (5 bases each). CDR3 sequence reads: CASGGAVNTDTQYF. The CDR3 DNA reads as TGCGCCAGCGGGGGAGCGGTTAACACAGATACGCAGTATTTT.